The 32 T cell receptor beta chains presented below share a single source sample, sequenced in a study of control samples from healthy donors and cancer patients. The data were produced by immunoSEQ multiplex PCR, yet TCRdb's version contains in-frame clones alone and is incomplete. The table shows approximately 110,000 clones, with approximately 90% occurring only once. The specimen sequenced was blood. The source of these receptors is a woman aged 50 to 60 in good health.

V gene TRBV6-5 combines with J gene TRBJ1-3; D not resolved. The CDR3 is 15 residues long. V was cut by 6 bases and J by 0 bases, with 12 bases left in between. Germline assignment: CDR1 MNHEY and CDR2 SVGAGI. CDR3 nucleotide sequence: TGTGCCAGCAGGTTGGACCGTGGCTCTGGAAACACCATATATTTT. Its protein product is CASRLDRGSGNTIYF.

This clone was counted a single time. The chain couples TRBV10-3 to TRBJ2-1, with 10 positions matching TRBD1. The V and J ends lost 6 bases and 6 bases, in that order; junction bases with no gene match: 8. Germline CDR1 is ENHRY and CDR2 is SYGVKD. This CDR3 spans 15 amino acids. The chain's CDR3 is CAISRRDRGSNEQFF. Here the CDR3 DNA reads TGTGCCATCAGCCGCCGGGACAGGGGAAGCAATGAGCAGTTCTTC.

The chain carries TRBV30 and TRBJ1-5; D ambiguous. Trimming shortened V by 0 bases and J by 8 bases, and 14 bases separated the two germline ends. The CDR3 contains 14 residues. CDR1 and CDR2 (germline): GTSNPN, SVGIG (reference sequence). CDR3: CAWSVSSLLEPQHF. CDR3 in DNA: TGTGCCTGGAGTGTATCTTCCCTCTTGGAGCCCCAGCATTTT.

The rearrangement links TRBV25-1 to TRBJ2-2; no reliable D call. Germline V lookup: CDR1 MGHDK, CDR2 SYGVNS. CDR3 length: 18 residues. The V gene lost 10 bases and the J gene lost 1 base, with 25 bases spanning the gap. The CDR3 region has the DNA TGTGCCACTCTTTTGGCCGCTCAGGTAAGGGAGAACACCGGGGAGCTGTTTTTT. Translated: CATLLAAQVRENTGELFF.

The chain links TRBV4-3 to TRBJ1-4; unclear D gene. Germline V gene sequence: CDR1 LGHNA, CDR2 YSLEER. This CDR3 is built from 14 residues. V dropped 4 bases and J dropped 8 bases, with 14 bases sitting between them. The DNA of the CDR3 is TGCGCCAGCAGCCTACCCCGGGTCTCGGAAAAACTGTTTTTT. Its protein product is CASSLPRVSEKLFF.

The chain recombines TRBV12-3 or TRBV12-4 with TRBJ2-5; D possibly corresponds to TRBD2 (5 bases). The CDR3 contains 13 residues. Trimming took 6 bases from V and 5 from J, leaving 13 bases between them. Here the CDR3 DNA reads TGTGCCAGCAGCTTTCTAGCTGGTGAGACCCAGTACTTC. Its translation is CASSFLAGETQYF.

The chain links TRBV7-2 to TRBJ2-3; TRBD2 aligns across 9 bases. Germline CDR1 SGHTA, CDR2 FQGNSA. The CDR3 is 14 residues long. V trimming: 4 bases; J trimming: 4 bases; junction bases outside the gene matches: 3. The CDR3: CASSSRLAADTQYF. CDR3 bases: TGTGCCAGCAGCTCCCGACTAGCGGCAGATACGCAGTATTTT.

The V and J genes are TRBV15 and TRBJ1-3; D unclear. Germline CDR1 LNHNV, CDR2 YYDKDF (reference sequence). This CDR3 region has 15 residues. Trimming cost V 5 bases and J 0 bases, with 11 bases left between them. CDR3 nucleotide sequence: TGTGCCACCAGCGAGGTCAGCTACTCTGGAAACACCATATATTTT. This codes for CATSEVSYSGNTIYF.

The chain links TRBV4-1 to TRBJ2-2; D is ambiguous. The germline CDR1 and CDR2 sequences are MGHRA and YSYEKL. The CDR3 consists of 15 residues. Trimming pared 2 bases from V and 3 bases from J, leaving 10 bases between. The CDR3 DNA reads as TGCGCCAGCAGCCAAAGTGGTTATTACACCGGGGAGCTGTTTTTT. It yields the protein CASSQSGYYTGELFF.

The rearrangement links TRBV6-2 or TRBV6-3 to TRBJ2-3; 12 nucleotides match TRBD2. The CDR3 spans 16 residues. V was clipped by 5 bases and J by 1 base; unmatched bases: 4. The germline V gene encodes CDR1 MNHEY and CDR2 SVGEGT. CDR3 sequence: CASSTGLAGRTDTQYF. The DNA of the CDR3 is TGTGCCAGCAGTACCGGACTAGCGGGACGCACAGATACGCAGTATTTT.

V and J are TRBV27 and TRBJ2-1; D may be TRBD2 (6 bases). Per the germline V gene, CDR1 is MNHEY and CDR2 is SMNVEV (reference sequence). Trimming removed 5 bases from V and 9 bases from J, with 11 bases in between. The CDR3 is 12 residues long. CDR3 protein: CASSPAGSEQFF. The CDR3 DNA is TGTGCCAGCAGTCCCGCGGGGTCTGAGCAGTTCTTC.

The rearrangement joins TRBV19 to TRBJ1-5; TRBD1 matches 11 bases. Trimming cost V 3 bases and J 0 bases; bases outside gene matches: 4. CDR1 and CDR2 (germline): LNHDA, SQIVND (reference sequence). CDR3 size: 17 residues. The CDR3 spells CASSMGQGGVSNQPQHF. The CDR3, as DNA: TGTGCCAGTAGTATGGGACAGGGGGGAGTTAGCAATCAGCCCCAGCATTTT.

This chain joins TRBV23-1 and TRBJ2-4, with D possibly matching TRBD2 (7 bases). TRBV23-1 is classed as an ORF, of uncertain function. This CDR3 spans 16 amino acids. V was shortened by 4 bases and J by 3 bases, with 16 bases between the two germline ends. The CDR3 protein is CASSPGGGKVKNIQYF. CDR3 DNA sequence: TGCGCCAGCAGTCCTGGGGGGGGCAAGGTCAAAAACATTCAGTACTTC.

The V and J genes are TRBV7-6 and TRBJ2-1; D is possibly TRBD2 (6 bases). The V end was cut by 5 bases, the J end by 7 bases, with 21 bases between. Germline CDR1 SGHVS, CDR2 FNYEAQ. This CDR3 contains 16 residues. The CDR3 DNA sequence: TGTGCCAGCAGCCCGGGGGTAGCGGCTTACTATAATGAGCAGTTCTTC. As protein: CASSPGVAAYYNEQFF.

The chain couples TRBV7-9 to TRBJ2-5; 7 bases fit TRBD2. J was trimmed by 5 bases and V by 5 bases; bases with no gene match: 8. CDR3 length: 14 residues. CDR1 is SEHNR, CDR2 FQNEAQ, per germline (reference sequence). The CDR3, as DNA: TGTGCCAGCAGCCGGCTCGGGGGGATGGAGACCCAGTACTTC. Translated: CASSRLGGMETQYF. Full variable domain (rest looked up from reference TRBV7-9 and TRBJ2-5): DTGVSQNPRHKITKRGQNVTFRCDPISEHNRLYWYRQTLGQGPEFLTYFQNEAQLEKSRLLSDRFSAERPKGSFSTLEIQRTEQGDSAMYLCASSRLGGMETQYFGPGTRLLVL.

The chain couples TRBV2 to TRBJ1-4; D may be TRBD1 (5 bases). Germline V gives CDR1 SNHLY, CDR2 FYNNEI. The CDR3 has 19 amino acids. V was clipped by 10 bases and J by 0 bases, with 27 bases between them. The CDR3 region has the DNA TGTGCCACGGGGGTTACGGGACCCACCTCGGGGGCAACTAATGAAAAACTGTTTTTT. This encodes CATGVTGPTSGATNEKLFF.

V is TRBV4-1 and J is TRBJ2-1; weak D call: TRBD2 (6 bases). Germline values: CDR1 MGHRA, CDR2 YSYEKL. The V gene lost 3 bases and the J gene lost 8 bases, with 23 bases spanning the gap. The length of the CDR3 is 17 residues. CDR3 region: CASSHLNAGPYGDEQFF. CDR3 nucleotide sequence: TGCGCCAGCAGCCACCTAAACGCGGGGCCATACGGAGATGAGCAGTTCTTC.

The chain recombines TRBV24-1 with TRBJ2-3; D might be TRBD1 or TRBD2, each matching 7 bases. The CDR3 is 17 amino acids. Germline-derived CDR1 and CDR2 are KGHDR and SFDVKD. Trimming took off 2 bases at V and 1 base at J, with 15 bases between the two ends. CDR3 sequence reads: CATSDSGGGTRTDTQYF. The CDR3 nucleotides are TGTGCCACCAGTGATTCAGGGGGGGGCACCCGCACAGATACGCAGTATTTT.

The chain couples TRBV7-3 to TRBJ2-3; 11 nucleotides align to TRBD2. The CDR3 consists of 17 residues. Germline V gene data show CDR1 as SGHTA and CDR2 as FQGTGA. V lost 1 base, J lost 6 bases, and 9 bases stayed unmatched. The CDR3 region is CASSLILGLAGCDTQYF. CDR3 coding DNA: TGTGCCAGCAGCTTAATTCTCGGACTAGCGGGTTGCGATACGCAGTATTTT.

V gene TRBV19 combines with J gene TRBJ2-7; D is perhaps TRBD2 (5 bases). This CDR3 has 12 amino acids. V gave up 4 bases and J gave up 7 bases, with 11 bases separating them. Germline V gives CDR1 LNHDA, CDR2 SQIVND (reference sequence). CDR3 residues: CASSTPPGEQYF. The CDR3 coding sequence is TGTGCCAGTAGTACCCCTCCGGGGGAGCAGTACTTC.

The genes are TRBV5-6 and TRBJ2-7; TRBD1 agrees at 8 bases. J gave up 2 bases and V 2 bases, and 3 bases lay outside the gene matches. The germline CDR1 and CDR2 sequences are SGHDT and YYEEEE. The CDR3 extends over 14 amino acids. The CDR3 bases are TGTGCCAGCAGCTTTGGGACAGGTACCTACGAGCAGTACGTC. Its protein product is CASSFGTGTYEQYV.

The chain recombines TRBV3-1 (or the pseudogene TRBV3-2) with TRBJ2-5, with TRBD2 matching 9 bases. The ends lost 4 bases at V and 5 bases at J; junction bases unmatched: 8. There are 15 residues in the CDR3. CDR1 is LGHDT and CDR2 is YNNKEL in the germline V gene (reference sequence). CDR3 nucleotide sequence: TGTGCCAGCAGCCCTGGGACTAGCCAAACGGAGACCCAGTACTTC. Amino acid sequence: CASSPGTSQTETQYF.

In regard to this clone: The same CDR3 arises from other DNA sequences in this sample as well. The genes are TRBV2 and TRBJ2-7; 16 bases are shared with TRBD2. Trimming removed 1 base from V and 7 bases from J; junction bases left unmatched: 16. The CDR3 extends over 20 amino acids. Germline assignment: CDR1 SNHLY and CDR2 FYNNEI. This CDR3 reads CASSEGGFPGTSGGAGEQYF. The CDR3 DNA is TGTGCCAGCAGTGAAGGTGGTTTCCCCGGGACTAGCGGGGGGGCGGGGGAGCAGTACTTC. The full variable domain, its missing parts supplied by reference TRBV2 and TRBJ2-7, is EPEVTQTPSHQVTQMGQEVILRCVPISNHLYFYWYRQILGQKVEFLVSFYNNEISEKSEIFDDQFSVERPDGSNFTLKIRSTKLEDSAMYFCASSEGGFPGTSGGAGEQYFGPGTRLTVT.

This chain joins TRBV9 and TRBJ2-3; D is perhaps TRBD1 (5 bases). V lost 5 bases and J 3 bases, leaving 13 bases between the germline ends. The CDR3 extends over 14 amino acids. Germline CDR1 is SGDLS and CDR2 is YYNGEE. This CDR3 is CASSDDSNTDTQYF. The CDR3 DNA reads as TGTGCCAGCAGTGACGACAGTAATACAGATACGCAGTATTTT.

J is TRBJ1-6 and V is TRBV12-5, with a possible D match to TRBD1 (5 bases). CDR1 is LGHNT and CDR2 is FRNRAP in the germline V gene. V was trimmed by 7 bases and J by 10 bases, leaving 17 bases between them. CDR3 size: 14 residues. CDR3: CASAPRGGSSPLHF. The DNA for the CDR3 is TGTGCTAGTGCCCCGAGGGGAGGTAGCTCACCCCTCCACTTT. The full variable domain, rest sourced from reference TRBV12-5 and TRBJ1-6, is DARVTQTPRHKVTEMGQEVTMRCQPILGHNTVFWYRQTMMQGLELLAYFRNRAPLDDSGMPKDRFSAEMPDATLATLKIQPSEPRDSAVYFCASAPRGGSSPLHFGNGTRLTVT.

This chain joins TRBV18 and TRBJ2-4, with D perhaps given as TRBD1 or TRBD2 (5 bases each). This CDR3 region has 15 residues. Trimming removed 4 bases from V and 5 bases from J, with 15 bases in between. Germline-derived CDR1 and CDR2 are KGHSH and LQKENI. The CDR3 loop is CASSLGTQGENIQYF. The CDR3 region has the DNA TGTGCCAGCTCACTAGGGACCCAGGGCGAAAACATTCAGTACTTC.

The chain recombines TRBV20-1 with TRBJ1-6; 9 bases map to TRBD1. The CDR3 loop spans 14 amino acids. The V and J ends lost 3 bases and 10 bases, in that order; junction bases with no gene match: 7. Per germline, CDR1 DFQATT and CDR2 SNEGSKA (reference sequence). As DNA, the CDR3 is TGCAGTGCTAGTACCGGGACAGGGAACTCACCCCTCCACTTT. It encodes CSASTGTGNSPLHF.

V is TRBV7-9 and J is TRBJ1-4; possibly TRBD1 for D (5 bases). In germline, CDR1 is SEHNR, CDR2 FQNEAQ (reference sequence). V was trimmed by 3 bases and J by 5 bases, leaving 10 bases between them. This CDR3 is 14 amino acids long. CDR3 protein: CASSLTDVNEKLFF. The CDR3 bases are TGTGCCAGCAGCTTGACAGATGTAAATGAAAAACTGTTTTTT.

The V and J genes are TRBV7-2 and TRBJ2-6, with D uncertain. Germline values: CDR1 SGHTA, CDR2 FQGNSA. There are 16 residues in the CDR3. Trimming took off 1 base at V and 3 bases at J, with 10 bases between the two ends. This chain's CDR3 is CASSLESGHGANVLTF. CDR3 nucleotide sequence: TGTGCCAGCAGCTTAGAATCCGGTCATGGGGCCAACGTCCTGACTTTC.

In nucleotides, the CDR3 is TGTGCCAGCAGCAAAAACGGGAGTGGGGGCTACACCTTC. Residues: CASSKNGSGGYTF. The chain carries TRBV21-1 and TRBJ1-2. TRBV21-1 corresponds to a pseudogene. This CDR3 region has 13 residues.

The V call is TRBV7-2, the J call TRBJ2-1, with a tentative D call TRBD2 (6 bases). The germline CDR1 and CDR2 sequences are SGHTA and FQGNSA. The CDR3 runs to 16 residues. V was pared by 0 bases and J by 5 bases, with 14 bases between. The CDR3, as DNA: TGTGCCAGCAGCTTAGCGCGGCTAGCGAAGAACAATGAGCAGTTCTTC. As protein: CASSLARLAKNNEQFF.

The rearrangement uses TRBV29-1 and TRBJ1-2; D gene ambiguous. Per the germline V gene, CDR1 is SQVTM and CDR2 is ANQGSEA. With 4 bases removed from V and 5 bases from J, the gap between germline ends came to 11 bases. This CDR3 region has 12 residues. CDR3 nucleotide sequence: TGCAGCGTTGCCGGGAGCGAGTATGGCTACACCTTC. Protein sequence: CSVAGSEYGYTF. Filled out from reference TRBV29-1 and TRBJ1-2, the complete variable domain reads SAVISQKPSRDICQRGTSLTIQCQVDSQVTMMFWYRQQPGQSLTLIATANQGSEATYESGFVIDKFPISRPNLTFSTLTVSNMSPEDSSIYLCSVAGSEYGYTFGSGTRLTVV.